This T cell receptor (beta chain) was profiled in a study of T cell responses to AZD1222 COVID-19 vaccine. Findings and caveats of the study: Nearly half of the spike-specific TCRs reportedly recognize variant regions that carry no mutations. Repertoires in all cases were sampled only once the peak T cell response had passed.

This clone was counted at least ten times. Its antigen is unidentified. Looked up from germline, CDR1 is MGHRA and CDR2 is YSYEKL. V dropped 0 bases and J dropped 5 bases, with 7 bases sitting between them. The CDR3 has 13 residues. Sequencing was performed with immunoSEQ multiplex PCR; in TCRdb, only in-frame clones are kept and a portion is missing. The top ten hold 2.5% to 4% of the sample, which has 150,000 to 180,000 clones, about 87% seen once. The origin of this receptor is an adult in good health. The chain employs TRBV4-1 and TRBJ1-2; D ambiguous. Sample: peripheral blood, taken on day 0 of AZD1222 vaccination. The CDR3 bases are TGCGCCAGCAGCCAAGACAGCTTTTATGGCTACACCTTC. As protein: CASSQDSFYGYTF.